This is a list of T cell receptor beta chains from one sample in a study of CD8+CD57+ T cells in acquired aplastic anemia. Via MiXCR, TCRdb re-called the reads, giving one row per CDR3 protein. The table records roughly 420,000 distinct CDR3 sequences, around 68% of them present only once. Sequencing was performed on sorted CD4+, CD8+, or CD8+CD57+ T cells (not recorded which) from PBMCs. These TCRs come from a human donor in good health, serving as a control. CDR3s include the opening cysteine and the closing phenylalanine or tryptophan. The D gene is left open where the match is weak. Clone size, where shown, is once, few, many, or a class for clones that have expanded.

j_gene | v_gene | d_gene | abundance | CDR3nt | CDR3aa
TRBJ2-6 | TRBV6-2/TRBV6-3 | . | once | TGTGCCAGCACCGAACTTGCGGGGGCCAACGTCCTGACTTTC | CASTELAGANVLTF
TRBJ2-1 | TRBV7-2 | . | . | TGTGCCAGCAGGTTGGGCGTGCTAGACAAGGAGACGCTCTTC | CASRLGVLDKETLF
TRBJ1-5 | TRBV7-2 | TRBD1 | . | TGTGCCAGCAGCTTGACAGGGGTTCAGCCCCAGCATTTT | CASSLTGVQPQHF
TRBJ2-3 | TRBV20-1 | . | . | TGCAGTGCGCCGGACGGAACCAACACTGCGCAGTATTTT | CSAPDGTNTAQYF
TRBJ1-2 | TRBV7-9 | TRBD1 | . | TGTGCCAGCAGCTTACCATACCAAGAACACAGGGGACAGTTC | CASSLPYQEHRGQF
TRBJ1-1 | TRBV20-1 | . | many | TGCAGTGGGGGGACAAACACTGAAGCTTTCTTT | CSGGTNTEAFF
TRBJ1-1 | TRBV9 | . | once | TGTGCCAGCAGCGCATCTCAGGTTTCGGCCGAGCAGTTT | CASSASQVSAEQF
TRBJ2-7 | TRBV6-5 | TRBD2 | . | TGTGCCAGCAGTTATACTAGGACTAGCGGGGGGGCCTACGAGCAGTACTTC | CASSYTRTSGGAYEQYF
TRBJ1-2 | TRBV5-4 | . | many | TGTGCCAGCACCCCACGCGACAGTTGGGGCTACACCTTC | CASTPRDSWGYTF
TRBJ2-7 | TRBV20-1 | . | . | TGCAGTGCTAGACAAGTAGTCTCCCAACAGTACTTC | CSARQVVSQQYF
TRBJ1-2 | TRBV20-1 | . | many | TGCAGTGCTACGGATCCTAAAGGACAGACAAGTAACTATGGCTACACCTTC | CSATDPKGQTSNYGYTF
TRBJ1-5 | TRBV7-6 | . | . | TGTGCCAGCAGCGTAGCTGGTAGCGGGGAGGAGCCCCAGCATTTT | CASSVAGSGEEPQHF
TRBJ1-6 | TRBV4-3 | . | . | TGCGCCAGCAGGACCCAGGGTGATGGGTCACCCCTCCACTTT | CASRTQGDGSPLHF
TRBJ2-7 | TRBV20-1 | TRBD2 | many | TGCAGTGCTAGCCGGGGGGGTACCTCCGAGCAGTACTTC | CSASRGGTSEQYF
TRBJ2-5 | TRBV7-8 | TRBD2 | . | TGTGCCAGCAGGGATTCACTAGCGGGTGGGGTGGAGACCCAGTACTTC | CASRDSLAGGVETQYF
TRBJ2-3 | TRBV4-3 | . | . | TGCGCCAGCAGCTGGGTGCGGCAAGAAAACACAGATACGCAGTATTTT | CASSWVRQENTDTQYF
TRBJ1-5 | TRBV5-5 | . | . | TGTGCCAGCAGCAACTATGGGACGGAGAATCAGCCCCAGCATTTT | CASSNYGTENQPQHF
TRBJ1-2 | TRBV5-8 | TRBD1 | . | TGTGCCAGCAGCAGACAGGGTGGCTATGGCTACACCTTC | CASSRQGGYGYTF
TRBJ1-5 | TRBV29-1 | . | . | TGCAGCGTACAGAAAACTAGCACAGATACGCAGCATTTT | CSVQKTSTDTQHF
TRBJ2-3 | TRBV5-1 | . | . | TGCGCCACCAGCAGGGGCGGGGCAGCGACGCAGTATTTT | CATSRGGAATQYF
TRBJ1-2 | TRBV14 | TRBD1 | . | TGTGCCAGCAGCCCGGACAGGGGGCCCGAGCAGTACTCCTTC | CASSPDRGPEQYSF
TRBJ1-2 | TRBV29-1 | . | . | TGCAGCGTTACCTATGGGTATGGCTACACCTTC | CSVTYGYGYTF
TRBJ1-6 | TRBV7-6 | . | . | TGTGCCAGCAGCATCCGGACTACCCCCGTCACCCGGGACCACTTT | CASSIRTTPVTRDHF
TRBJ2-2 | TRBV7-9 | . | . | TGTGCCAGCACGAGAAGGTGTTTTTTGGACGGGGCGCTGTTTTTT | CASTRRCFLDGALFF
TRBJ2-2 | TRBV7-8 | TRBD1 | many | TGTGCCAGCAGCTCATTACAGGGGGCGAACACCGGGGAGCTGTTTTTT | CASSSLQGANTGELFF
TRBJ2-7 | TRBV5-1 | . | . | TGCGCCAGGATCGAGCAAGGACAGCCCTACGAGCAGTACTTC | CARIEQGQPYEQYF
TRBJ1-1 | TRBV15 | . | once | . | CASSVGLGAPTEAYF
TRBJ1-5 | TRBV9 | . | . | TGTGCCAGCAGCCTCTCTGGGCCGAACAATGAGCAGTCCCAGCATTTT | CASSLSGPNNEQSQHF
TRBJ2-5 | TRBV5-1 | . | . | TGCGCCAGCAGCTCGACACGGAACACTGAGTACTTC | CASSSTRNTEYF
TRBJ2-7 | TRBV7-2 | TRBD1 | . | TGTGCCACCAGCCCCCGCCCGGGGACAGGGCTTTACGAGTTC | CATSPRPGTGLYEF
TRBJ1-5 | TRBV5-5 | . | . | TGTGCCAGCTGTTCTGGGTTTAGCAATCAGCCCCAGCATTTT | CASCSGFSNQPQHF
TRBJ2-7 | TRBV7-3 | . | . | TGTGCCAGCAAAACTACGGGCGCGTCTTCCTACGCGCAGTACTTC | CASKTTGASSYAQYF
TRBJ1-2 | TRBV19 | . | . | TGTGCCAGTAGTATATACCCCAATGGGAACTATGGCTACACCTTC | CASSIYPNGNYGYTF
TRBJ1-1 | TRBV11-3 | . | . | TGTGCCAGCAGGCTGTGGTACGACACTGAAGCTTTCTTT | CASRLWYDTEAFF
TRBJ2-1 | TRBV5-4 | TRBD2 | . | TGTGCCAGCAGCTTGGAACAAGCGGGGGGGATTAATGAGCAGTTCTTC | CASSLEQAGGINEQFF
TRBJ2-7 | TRBV12-3/TRBV12-4 | . | . | TGTGCCAGCAGCGACCAGGGGATTGCGTCCTACGAGCAGTACTTC | CASSDQGIASYEQYF
TRBJ2-5 | TRBV2 | TRBD2 | . | TGTGCCAGCAGGAGGAGCGGGGGGGATGAGACCCAGTACTTC | CASRRSGGDETQYF
TRBJ1-2 | TRBV7-4 | TRBD1 | . | TGTGCCAGCAGCTCCACCGAACGGGGACAGAGTAACGATGGCTACACCTTC | CASSSTERGQSNDGYTF
TRBJ2-1 | TRBV19 | . | . | TGTGCCAGTAGCCACAACGGCCGAGATGGGGCATATGGCTACAATGAGCAGTTCTTC | CASSHNGRDGAYGYNEQFF
TRBJ1-5 | TRBV7-6 | . | . | TGTGCCAGCAGCTATGGGATCGAGGCTGGTCAAAACATGCATTTT | CASSYGIEAGQNMHF
TRBJ1-2 | TRBV5-1 | TRBD1 | . | TGCGCCAGCAGTAGCTCCCGGACAGGGGATGGCTACACCTTC | CASSSSRTGDGYTF
TRBJ2-3 | TRBV4-3 | TRBD2 | . | TGCGCCAGCAGTGATGGGCTAGCGGGGGTAGATACGCAGTATTTT | CASSDGLAGVDTQYF
TRBJ2-5 | TRBV7-9 | TRBD1 | . | TGTGCCAGCAGCGCCGGGACAGGCGATCAAGAGACCCAGTACTTC | CASSAGTGDQETQYF
TRBJ2-7 | TRBV5-1 | . | . | TGCGCCAGCAGCTTGAGTGGGCACGGGAAATACGAGCAGTACTTC | CASSLSGHGKYEQYF
TRBJ2-7 | TRBV15 | TRBD2 | . | TGTGCCACCAGTGGGGCGCGCGGGGGGCCCTACGGGCAGTACTTC | CATSGARGGPYGQYF
TRBJ2-1 | TRBV25-1 | . | . | TGTGCCAGAGGCGAGGCTTCAACCGGGGCCCCACACAATGAGCAGTTCTTC | CARGEASTGAPHNEQFF
TRBJ2-5 | TRBV15 | TRBD2 | . | TGTGCCACCAGCAGACGACTAGCGGGGGAGGGGGAGACCCAGTACTTC | CATSRRLAGEGETQYF